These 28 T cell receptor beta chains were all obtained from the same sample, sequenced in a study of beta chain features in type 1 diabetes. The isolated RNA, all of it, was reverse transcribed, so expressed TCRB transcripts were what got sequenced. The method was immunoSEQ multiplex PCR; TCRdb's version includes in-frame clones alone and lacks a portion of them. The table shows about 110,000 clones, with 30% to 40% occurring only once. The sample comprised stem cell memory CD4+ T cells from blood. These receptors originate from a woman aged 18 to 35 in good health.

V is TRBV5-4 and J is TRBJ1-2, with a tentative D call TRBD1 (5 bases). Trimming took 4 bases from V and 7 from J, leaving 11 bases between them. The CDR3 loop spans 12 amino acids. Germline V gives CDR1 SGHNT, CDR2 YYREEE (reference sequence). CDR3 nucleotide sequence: TGTGCCAGCAGCCCACCCCAGGGTGGCTACACCTTC. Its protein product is CASSPPQGGYTF.

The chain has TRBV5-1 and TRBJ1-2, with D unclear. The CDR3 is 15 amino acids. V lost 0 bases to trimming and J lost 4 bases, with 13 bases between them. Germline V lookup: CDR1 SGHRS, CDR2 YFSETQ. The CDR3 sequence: CASSLGRGLIYGYTF. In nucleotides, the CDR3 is TGCGCCAGCAGCTTGGGTCGCGGTCTAATCTATGGCTACACCTTC.

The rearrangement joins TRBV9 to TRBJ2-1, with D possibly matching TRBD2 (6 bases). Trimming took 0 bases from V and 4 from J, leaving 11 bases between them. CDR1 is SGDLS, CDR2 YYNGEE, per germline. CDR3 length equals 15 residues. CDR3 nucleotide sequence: TGTGCCAGCAGCGTAGGCGGAGGGGCGTACAATGAGCAGTTCTTC. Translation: CASSVGGGAYNEQFF.

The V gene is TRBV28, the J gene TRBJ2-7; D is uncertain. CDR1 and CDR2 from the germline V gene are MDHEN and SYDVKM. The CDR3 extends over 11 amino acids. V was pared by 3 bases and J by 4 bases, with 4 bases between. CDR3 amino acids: CASSFYYEQYF. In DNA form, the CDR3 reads TGTGCCAGCAGTTTTTATTACGAGCAGTACTTC.

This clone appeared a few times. CDR3: CASSQGGRGTDTQYF. The CDR3 bases are TGTGCCAGCAGCCAGGGGGGCCGCGGCACAGATACGCAGTATTTT. This chain joins TRBV7-2 and TRBJ2-3; D possibly corresponds to TRBD1 (7 bases). Germline V gene sequence: CDR1 SGHTA, CDR2 FQGNSA. V lost 5 bases and J 1 base, leaving 13 bases between the germline ends. This CDR3 is built from 15 residues.

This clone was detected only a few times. The CDR3 region is CASSSTGGSEQFF. In DNA, the CDR3 is TGTGCCAGCAGTTCTACAGGGGGCAGTGAGCAGTTCTTC. The V call is TRBV28, the J call TRBJ2-1; 9 bases are shared with TRBD1. Germline-derived CDR1 and CDR2 are MDHEN and SYDVKM. There are 13 residues in the CDR3. The J segment lost 9 bases and the V segment lost 4 bases, leaving 4 bases of the junction unmatched.

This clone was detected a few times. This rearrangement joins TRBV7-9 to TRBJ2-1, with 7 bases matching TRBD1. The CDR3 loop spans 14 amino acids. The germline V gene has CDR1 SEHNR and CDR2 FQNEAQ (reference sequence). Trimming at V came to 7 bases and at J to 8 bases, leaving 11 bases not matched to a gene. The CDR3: CASNTERGQDEQFF. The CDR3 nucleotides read TGTGCCAGCAACACCGAGAGGGGGCAGGATGAGCAGTTCTTC. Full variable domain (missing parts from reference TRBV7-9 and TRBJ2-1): DTGVSQNPRHKITKRGQNVTFRCDPISEHNRLYWYRQTLGQGPEFLTYFQNEAQLEKSRLLSDRFSAERPKGSFSTLEIQRTEQGDSAMYLCASNTERGQDEQFFGPGTRLTVL.

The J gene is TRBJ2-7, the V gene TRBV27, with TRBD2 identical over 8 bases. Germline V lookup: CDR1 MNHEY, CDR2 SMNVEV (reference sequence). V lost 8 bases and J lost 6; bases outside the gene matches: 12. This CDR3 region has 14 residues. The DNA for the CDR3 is TGTGCCAGCCGTCCGGGAGGGCCGGGGGGCGAGCAGTACTTC. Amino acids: CASRPGGPGGEQYF.

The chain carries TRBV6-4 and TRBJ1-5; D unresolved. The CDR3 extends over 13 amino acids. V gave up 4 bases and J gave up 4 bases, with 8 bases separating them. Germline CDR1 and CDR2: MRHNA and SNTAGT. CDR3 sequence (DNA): TGTGCCAGCAGTGCGTCAGCGAATCAGCCCCAGCATTTT. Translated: CASSASANQPQHF.

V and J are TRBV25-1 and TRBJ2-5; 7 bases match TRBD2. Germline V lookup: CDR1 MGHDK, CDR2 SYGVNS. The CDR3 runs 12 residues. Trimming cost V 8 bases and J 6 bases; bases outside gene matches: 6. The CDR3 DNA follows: TGTGCCAGCGGCCGGGAGGCTCAGACCCAGTACTTC. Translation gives CASGREAQTQYF.

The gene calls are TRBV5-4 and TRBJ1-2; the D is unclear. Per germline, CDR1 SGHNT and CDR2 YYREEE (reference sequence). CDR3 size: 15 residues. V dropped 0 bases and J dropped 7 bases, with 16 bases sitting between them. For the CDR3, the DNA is TGTGCCAGCAGCTTGGTGAGGTCAGATCCCTCTGGCTACACCTTC. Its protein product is CASSLVRSDPSGYTF.

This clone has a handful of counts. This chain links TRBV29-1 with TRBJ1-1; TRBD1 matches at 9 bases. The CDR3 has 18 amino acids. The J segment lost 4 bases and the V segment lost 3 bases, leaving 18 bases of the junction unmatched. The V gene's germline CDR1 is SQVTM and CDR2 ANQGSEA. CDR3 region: CSVEFRITGGFLGTEAFF. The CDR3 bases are TGCAGCGTTGAGTTCCGTATCACAGGGGGCTTTTTGGGCACTGAAGCTTTCTTT. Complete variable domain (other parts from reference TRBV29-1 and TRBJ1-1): SAVISQKPSRDICQRGTSLTIQCQVDSQVTMMFWYRQQPGQSLTLIATANQGSEATYESGFVIDKFPISRPNLTFSTLTVSNMSPEDSSIYLCSVEFRITGGFLGTEAFFGQGTRLTVV.

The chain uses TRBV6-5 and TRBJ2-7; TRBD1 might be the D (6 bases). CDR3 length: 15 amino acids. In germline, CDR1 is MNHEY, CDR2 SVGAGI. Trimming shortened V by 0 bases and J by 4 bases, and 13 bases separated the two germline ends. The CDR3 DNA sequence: TGTGCCAGCAGTTACTCGCCAGGGGTAGAGTACGAGCAGTACTTC. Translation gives CASSYSPGVEYEQYF.

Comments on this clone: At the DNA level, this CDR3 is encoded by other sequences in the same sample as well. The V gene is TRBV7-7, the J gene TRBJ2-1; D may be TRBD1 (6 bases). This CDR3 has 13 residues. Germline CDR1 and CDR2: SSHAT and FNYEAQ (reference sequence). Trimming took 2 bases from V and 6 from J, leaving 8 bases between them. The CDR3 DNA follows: TGTGCCAGCAGCTTAACAGGGCTCAATGAGCAGTTCTTC. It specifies CASSLTGLNEQFF.

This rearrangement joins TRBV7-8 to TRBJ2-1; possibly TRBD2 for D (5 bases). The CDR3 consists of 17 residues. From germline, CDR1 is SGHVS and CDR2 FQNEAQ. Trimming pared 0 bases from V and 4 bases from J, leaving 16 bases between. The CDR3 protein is CASSLAGQRTFYNEQFF. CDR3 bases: TGTGCCAGCAGCTTAGCGGGTCAGCGGACTTTTTACAATGAGCAGTTCTTC. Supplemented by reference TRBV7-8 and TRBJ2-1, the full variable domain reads GAGVSQSPRYKVAKRGQDVALRCDPISGHVSLFWYQQALGQGPEFLTYFQNEAQLDKSGLPSDRFFAERPEGSVSTLKIQRTQQEDSAVYLCASSLAGQRTFYNEQFFGPGTRLTVL.

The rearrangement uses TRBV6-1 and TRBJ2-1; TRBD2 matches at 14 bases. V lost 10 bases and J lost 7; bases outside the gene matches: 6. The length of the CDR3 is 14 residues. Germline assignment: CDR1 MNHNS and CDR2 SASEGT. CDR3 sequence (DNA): TGTGCCATAGGGACTAGCGGGAGTTATAATGAGCAGTTCTTC. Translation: CAIGTSGSYNEQFF.

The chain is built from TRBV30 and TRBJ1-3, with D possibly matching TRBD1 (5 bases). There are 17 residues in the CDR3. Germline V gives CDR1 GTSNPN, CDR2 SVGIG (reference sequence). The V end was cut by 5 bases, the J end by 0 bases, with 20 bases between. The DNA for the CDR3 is TGTGCCTGGGGGGCCGGTGCGGGAATCCTCTCTGGAAACACCATATATTTT. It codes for CAWGAGAGILSGNTIYF.

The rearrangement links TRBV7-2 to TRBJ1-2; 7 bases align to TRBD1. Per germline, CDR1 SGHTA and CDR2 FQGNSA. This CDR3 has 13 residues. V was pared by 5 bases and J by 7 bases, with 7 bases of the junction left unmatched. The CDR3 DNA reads TGTGCCAGCAGCCAGCGGACAGGTGGTGGCTACACCTTC. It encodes CASSQRTGGGYTF.

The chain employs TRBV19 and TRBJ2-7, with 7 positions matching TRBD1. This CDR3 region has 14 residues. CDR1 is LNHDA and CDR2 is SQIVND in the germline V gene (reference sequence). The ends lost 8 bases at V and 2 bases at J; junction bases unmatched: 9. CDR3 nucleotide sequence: TGTGCCAGTCGTCCGGGACAGAATGCCTACGAGCAGTACTTC. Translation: CASRPGQNAYEQYF.

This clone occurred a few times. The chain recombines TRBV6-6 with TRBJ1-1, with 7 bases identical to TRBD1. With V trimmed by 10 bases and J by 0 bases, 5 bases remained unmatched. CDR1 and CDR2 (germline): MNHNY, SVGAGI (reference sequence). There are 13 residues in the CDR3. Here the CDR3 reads CAISGGVNTEAFF. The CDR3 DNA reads TGTGCCATCTCAGGGGGTGTGAACACTGAAGCTTTCTTT.

The CDR3 protein is CASSWTSGYSYNEQFF. Here the CDR3 DNA reads TGTGCCAGTAGTTGGACTAGCGGATACTCCTACAATGAGCAGTTCTTC. The chain recombines TRBV19 with TRBJ2-1; 10 bases match TRBD2. The CDR3 is 16 residues long. Per the germline V gene, CDR1 is LNHDA and CDR2 is SQIVND (reference sequence). V shed 5 bases, J shed 0 bases, and the junction held 4 bases outside the gene matches.

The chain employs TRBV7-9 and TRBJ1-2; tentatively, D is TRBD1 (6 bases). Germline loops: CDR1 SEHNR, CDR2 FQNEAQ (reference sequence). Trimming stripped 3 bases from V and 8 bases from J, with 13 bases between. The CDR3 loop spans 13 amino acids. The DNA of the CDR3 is TGTGCCAGCAGCTTGGCGGGGGGCCAGGGCTACACCTTC. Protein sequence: CASSLAGGQGYTF. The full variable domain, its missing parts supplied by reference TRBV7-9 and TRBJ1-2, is DTGVSQNPRHKITKRGQNVTFRCDPISEHNRLYWYRQTLGQGPEFLTYFQNEAQLEKSRLLSDRFSAERPKGSFSTLEIQRTEQGDSAMYLCASSLAGGQGYTFGSGTRLTVV.

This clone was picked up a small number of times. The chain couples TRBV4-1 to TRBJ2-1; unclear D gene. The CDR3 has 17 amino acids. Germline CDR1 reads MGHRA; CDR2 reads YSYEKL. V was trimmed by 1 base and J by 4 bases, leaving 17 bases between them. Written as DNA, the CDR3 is TGCGCCAGCAGCCAAGTAGCAGCCGTAAGACTTTACAATGAGCAGTTCTTC. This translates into CASSQVAAVRLYNEQFF.

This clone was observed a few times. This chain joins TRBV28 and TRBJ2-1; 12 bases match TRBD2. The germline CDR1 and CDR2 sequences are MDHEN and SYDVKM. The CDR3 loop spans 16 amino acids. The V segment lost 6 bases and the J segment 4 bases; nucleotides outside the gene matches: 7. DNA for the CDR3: TGTGCCAGCAGCTTCACTAGCGGGAGGAGATACAATGAGCAGTTCTTC. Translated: CASSFTSGRRYNEQFF.

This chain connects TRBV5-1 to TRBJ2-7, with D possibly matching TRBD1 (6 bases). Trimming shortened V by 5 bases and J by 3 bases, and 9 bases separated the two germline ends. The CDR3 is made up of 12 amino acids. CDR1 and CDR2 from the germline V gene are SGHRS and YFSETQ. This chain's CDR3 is CASRYRDYEQYF. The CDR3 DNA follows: TGCGCCAGCAGATACAGGGACTACGAGCAGTACTTC.

Here the CDR3 DNA reads TGTGCCAGCAGTTCCCCCTTTGACACCGGGGAGCTGTTTTTT. Translated: CASSSPFDTGELFF. The chain combines TRBV27 with TRBJ2-2; no definite D call. Per the germline V gene, CDR1 is MNHEY and CDR2 is SMNVEV (reference sequence). The CDR3 is 14 residues long. V lost 4 bases, J lost 3 bases, and 9 bases lay in between.

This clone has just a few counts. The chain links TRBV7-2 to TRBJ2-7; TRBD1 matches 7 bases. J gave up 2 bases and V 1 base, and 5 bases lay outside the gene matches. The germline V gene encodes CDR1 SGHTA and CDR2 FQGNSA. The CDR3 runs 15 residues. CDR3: CASSLVKDRTYEQYF. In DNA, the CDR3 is TGTGCCAGCAGCTTAGTTAAGGACAGGACCTACGAGCAGTACTTC.

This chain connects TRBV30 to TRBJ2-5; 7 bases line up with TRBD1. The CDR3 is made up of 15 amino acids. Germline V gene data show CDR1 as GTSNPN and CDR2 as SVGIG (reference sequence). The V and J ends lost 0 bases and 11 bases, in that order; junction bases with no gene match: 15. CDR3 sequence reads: CAWSVLRTGPSEQYF. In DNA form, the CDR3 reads TGTGCCTGGAGTGTACTTAGGACAGGCCCAAGTGAGCAGTACTTC.